This TCR beta chain was recorded in a study of blood T cell repertoires in COVID-19. In the study overall: Italy, Spain and the United States were the sources of the convalescent and acute COVID-19 samples. PBMCs, B-cell-depleted T cells, or T cells were the source of the cDNA or gDNA that made up the material.

A single count supports this clone. Original data processing: Nucleated cell number was recorded as an estimate derived from reference gene primer amplification. Generated by immunoSEQ multiplex PCR, the TCRdb table keeps only in-frame clones and is missing some. V, J and clone size are those of that table, while D and trimming were read from the DNA. Of about 220,000 clones in the sample, 75% to 90% were seen once. Sequenced sample: PBMCs or T cells enriched from blood (not recorded which). The clonotype originates from a woman in her forties with acute COVID-19.

CDR3 in DNA: TGTGCCAGCAGAGGAGGGCAGTCCTACGAGCAGTACTTC. Translation gives CASRGGQSYEQYF. The V call is TRBV25-1, the J call TRBJ2-7, with TRBD2 as a possible D gene (6 bases). This CDR3 region has 13 residues. Trimming removed 6 bases at V and 1 base at J, with 10 bases between. From germline, CDR1 is MGHDK and CDR2 SYGVNS.